What follows describes a single T cell receptor beta chain. The antigen is not known. The data are from a study of T cell responses to AZD1222 COVID-19 vaccine. Study-wide results and limits: The study identified only 6 or 7 AZD1222 recipients as seropositive at baseline. Variant regions that are unmutated are reportedly the target of nearly half of spike-specific TCRs. There were mostly white British donors and more females than males, and clonal diversity was possibly underestimated.

V was pared by 4 bases and J by 1 base, with 7 bases between. Germline V lookup: CDR1 MNHEY, CDR2 SMNVEV (reference sequence). The CDR3 length is 13 residues. Sequenced by immunoSEQ multiplex PCR; TCRdb stores in-frame clones only, minus some. The sample lists 150,000 or so clones; about 90% were seen once. V is TRBV27 and J is TRBJ1-2; the D is unclear. The TCR comes from an adult who received the AZD1222 COVID-19 vaccine. The specimen comprised peripheral blood, sampled 28 days after the second AZD1222 dose. CDR3 DNA sequence: TGTGCCAGCAGTTCGCTTCTTAACTATGGCTACACCTTC. Translating gives CASSSLLNYGYTF.